This TCR beta chain was profiled in a study of blood T cells in healthy people across ages. Study findings and constraints: A roughly linear fall in TCR beta diversity per million T cells was seen with increasing age.

Per-sample yields of isolated PBMCs were at least 6 million. Details on this clonotype: Its antigen is as yet unknown.

The authors ran a second PCR of 7 to 11 cycles using a sample-barcoded 5' primer and a J-beta primer mix. TCRdb re-called the 5' RACE reads through MiXCR, storing one row per CDR3 protein. The table has roughly 1.7 million distinct CDR3 sequences, about 35% seen once. The sequenced sample was blood. The TCR was taken from a woman aged 25 to 39 in good health.

The CDR3 sequence: CASKPGQGVTDTQYF. The CDR3 DNA follows: TGTGCCAGCAAGCCGGGACAGGGGGTGACAGATACGCAGTATTTT. The rearrangement links TRBV21-1 to TRBJ2-3; the D call in the table, TRBD1, was not verified against the DNA. TRBV21-1 is a recognized pseudogene. This CDR3 region has 15 residues.